The next 19 T cell receptor beta chains were all read from a single sample in a study of T cell changes during pregnancy in multiple sclerosis. Only in-frame clones appear in the TCRdb table, and some are missing; sequencing was by immunoSEQ multiplex PCR. Of about 30,000 clones listed, 75% to 90% are singletons. Source: CD4+ T cells from peripheral blood mononuclear cells, taken in the first trimester of pregnancy. The source is a female donor in good health, enrolled as a control in a pregnancy study.

J is TRBJ1-1 and V is TRBV28, with 8 bases that match TRBD1. Germline CDR1 MDHEN, CDR2 SYDVKM. J was trimmed by 1 base and V by 6 bases; bases with no gene match: 10. The CDR3 sequence is 16 residues long. In nucleotides, the CDR3 is TGTGCCAGCAGCCTACCCCCCGGACAGGGGAACACTGAAGCTTTCTTT. This gives the protein CASSLPPGQGNTEAFF.

J is TRBJ2-7 and V is TRBV7-2; tentatively, D is TRBD2 (7 bases). The CDR3 extends over 15 amino acids. V was pared by 2 bases and J by 6 bases, with 17 bases between. Germline loops: CDR1 SGHTA, CDR2 FQGNSA. CDR3 protein: CASSLIVGGAGEQYF. In nucleotides, the CDR3 is TGTGCCAGCAGCTTAATAGTGGGGGGGGCTGGCGAGCAGTACTTC. Full variable domain (rest looked up from reference TRBV7-2 and TRBJ2-7): GAGVSQSPSNKVTEKGKDVELRCDPISGHTALYWYRQSLGQGLEFLIYFQGNSAPDKSGLPSDRFSAERTGGSVSTLTIQRTQQEDSAVYLCASSLIVGGAGEQYFGPGTRLTVT.

The chain employs TRBV28 and TRBJ1-5; no firm D call. CDR1 is MDHEN and CDR2 is SYDVKM in the germline V gene. The CDR3 consists of 13 residues. Trimming removed 1 base at V and 5 bases at J, with 6 bases between. CDR3 protein: CASSLLGDQPQHF. The CDR3 DNA sequence: TGTGCCAGCAGTTTATTGGGCGATCAGCCCCAGCATTTT.

The chain uses TRBV19 and TRBJ1-4; 9 nucleotides align to TRBD1. The length of the CDR3 is 17 residues. Per the germline V gene, CDR1 is LNHDA and CDR2 is SQIVND (reference sequence). J was trimmed by 3 bases and V by 2 bases; bases with no gene match: 7. CDR3 nucleotide sequence: TGTGCCAGTAGTATAAGAGGTCGACAGGGGGCTAATGAAAAACTGTTTTTT. Protein: CASSIRGRQGANEKLFF.

The chain combines TRBV5-1 with TRBJ2-1; TRBD2 might be the D (6 bases). V was clipped by 6 bases and J by 9 bases, with 22 bases between them. The CDR3 spans 15 residues. The germline CDR1 and CDR2 sequences are SGHRS and YFSETQ. Here the CDR3 reads CASTRDGRRLGEQFF. In nucleotides, the CDR3 is TGCGCCAGCACACGGGACGGGAGAAGGCTAGGTGAGCAGTTCTTC.

The V call is TRBV4-1, the J call TRBJ2-1; D is undetermined. CDR1 and CDR2 (germline): MGHRA, YSYEKL. With 1 base removed from V and 3 bases from J, the gap between germline ends came to 13 bases. There are 16 residues in the CDR3. The CDR3 is CASSQVDLVNYNEQFF. In DNA, the CDR3 is TGCGCCAGCAGCCAAGTAGACTTGGTTAACTACAATGAGCAGTTCTTC.

The CDR3 bases are TGTGCCAGTAGTCGGGGAGCGGACTATGGCTACACCTTC. It codes for CASSRGADYGYTF. V is TRBV19 and J is TRBJ1-2; D ambiguous. The CDR3 sequence is 13 residues long. Trimming stripped 5 bases from V and 3 bases from J, with 10 bases between. Germline V gene lookup returns CDR1 LNHDA and CDR2 SQIVND (reference sequence).

This sequence joins TRBV7-6 and TRBJ1-1; 9 bases fit TRBD1. Germline trimming cut 4 bases from V and 4 bases from J; bases unmatched to any gene: 7. This CDR3 has 15 amino acids. The germline CDR1 and CDR2 sequences are SGHVS and FNYEAQ. In nucleotides, the CDR3 is TGTGCCAGCAGCTCTGGACAGGGGCAGGCCACTGAAGCTTTCTTT. It encodes CASSSGQGQATEAFF.

The chain employs TRBV27 and TRBJ1-4, with a possible D match to TRBD1 (5 bases). The V and J ends lost 5 bases and 7 bases respectively, with 17 bases between them. The germline CDR1 and CDR2 sequences are MNHEY and SMNVEV (reference sequence). CDR3 length: 15 residues. Here the CDR3 reads CASSLPSRGGEKLFF. CDR3 nucleotide sequence: TGTGCCAGCAGTCTTCCCTCTCGGGGGGGTGAAAAACTGTTTTTT.

The CDR3 DNA sequence: TGTGCCAGCAGTGAATTGGGGACAGGGTACGCTTTCTTT. It is translated as CASSELGTGYAFF. The chain has TRBV2 and TRBJ1-1; 9 positions match TRBD1. From germline, CDR1 is SNHLY and CDR2 FYNNEI. The V segment lost 2 bases and the J segment 11 bases; nucleotides outside the gene matches: 6. The CDR3 loop spans 13 amino acids.

The chain couples TRBV7-2 to TRBJ2-3, with D possibly TRBD1 on 5 matching bases. V was trimmed by 4 bases and J by 0 bases, leaving 8 bases between them. Looked up from germline, CDR1 is SGHTA and CDR2 is FQGNSA. The CDR3 totals 14 residues. CDR3 residues: CASSSRQSTDTQYF. CDR3 DNA: TGTGCCAGCAGCTCACGACAGAGCACAGATACGCAGTATTTT.

The sample holds one count of this clone. This chain uses TRBV27 with TRBJ2-7; TRBD2 aligns across 11 bases. The CDR3 has 15 residues. V lost 4 bases to trimming and J lost 4 bases; unmatched junction nucleotides: 6. Germline-derived CDR1 and CDR2 are MNHEY and SMNVEV (reference sequence). CDR3 in amino acids: CASSSPGTSGYEQYF. DNA of the CDR3: TGTGCCAGCAGTTCCCCCGGGACTAGCGGATACGAGCAGTACTTC.

CDR3 sequence: CASSLGSGTRYGYTF. The CDR3 DNA reads TGTGCCAGCAGCTTAGGTTCTGGGACACGGTATGGCTACACCTTC. This chain uses TRBV11-2 with TRBJ1-2; maybe TRBD1 (6 bases). Germline V gene sequence: CDR1 SGHAT, CDR2 FQNNGV. V was pared by 1 base and J by 5 bases, with 14 bases between. The CDR3 contains 15 residues. Looking up the rest from reference TRBV11-2 and TRBJ1-2 gives the full variable domain: EAGVAQSPRYKIIEKRQSVAFWCNPISGHATLYWYQQILGQGPKLLIQFQNNGVVDDSQLPKDRFSAERLKGVDSTLKIQPAKLEDSAVYLCASSLGSGTRYGYTFGSGTRLTVV.

This chain joins TRBV10-2 and TRBJ1-1; D gene ambiguous. This CDR3 spans 13 amino acids. Looked up from germline, CDR1 is WSHSY and CDR2 is SAAADI. Trimming removed 6 bases from V and 1 base from J, with 9 bases in between. CDR3 DNA sequence: TGCGCCAGCAGCCTAGCCGGGAACACTGAAGCTTTCTTT. This encodes CASSLAGNTEAFF.

The chain has TRBV5-1 and TRBJ2-1; D not certain. The CDR3 totals 13 residues. The V gene's germline CDR1 is SGHRS and CDR2 YFSETQ. V lost 0 bases, J lost 8 bases, and 9 bases lay in between. The CDR3: CASSLVVTDEQFF. The CDR3 nucleotides are TGCGCCAGCAGCTTGGTAGTAACGGATGAGCAGTTCTTC. Filled out from reference TRBV5-1 and TRBJ2-1, the complete variable domain reads KAGVTQTPRYLIKTRGQQVTLSCSPISGHRSVSWYQQTPGQGLQFLFEYFSETQRNKGNFPGRFSGRQFSNSRSEMNVSTLELGDSALYLCASSLVVTDEQFFGPGTRLTVL.

The V call is TRBV29-1, the J call TRBJ2-7; possible D gene TRBD2, 5 bases. Germline V lookup: CDR1 SQVTM, CDR2 ANQGSEA. The CDR3 extends over 13 amino acids. Trimming took 4 bases from V and 2 from J, leaving 12 bases between them. CDR3 sequence: CSVAYRLTYEQYF. As DNA, the CDR3 is TGCAGCGTTGCCTACAGACTAACCTACGAGCAGTACTTC.

The chain uses TRBV7-9 and TRBJ2-7; D is possibly TRBD1 (5 bases). From germline, CDR1 is SEHNR and CDR2 FQNEAQ (reference sequence). The germline V and J ends were trimmed by 1 base and 6 bases, with 10 bases remaining between them. This CDR3 is built from 13 residues. The CDR3 region is CASSLGGYREQYF. Written as DNA, the CDR3 is TGTGCCAGCAGCTTAGGGGGCTACCGCGAGCAGTACTTC.

V and J are TRBV6-1 and TRBJ2-3, with a weak D call TRBD2 (6 bases). Germline loops: CDR1 MNHNS, CDR2 SASEGT. This CDR3 region has 16 residues. V lost 0 bases and J lost 2, with 12 bases in between. CDR3 in amino acids: CASSEALGGHTDTQYF. CDR3 sequence (DNA): TGTGCCAGCAGTGAAGCGCTAGGAGGGCACACAGATACGCAGTATTTT.

The chain joins TRBV4-1 to TRBJ1-1, with 9 bases that match TRBD1. This CDR3 contains 14 residues. The germline V gene has CDR1 MGHRA and CDR2 YSYEKL. The J segment lost 6 bases and the V segment lost 1 base, leaving 3 bases of the junction unmatched. This CDR3 reads CASSQGQGGAEAFF. Here the CDR3 DNA reads TGCGCCAGCAGCCAAGGACAGGGGGGGGCTGAAGCTTTCTTT.